This T cell receptor beta chain came from a study of T-cell memory formation after mild COVID-19 (dated by TCRdb to the early 2020s). Regarding the research as a whole: Most TCR sequence clusters were specific to one of the two donors. Two young, previously healthy adult volunteers made up the cohort, one male and one female. In a couple of donors, T-cell clones that expanded and contracted after mild COVID-19 were followed by sequencing TCRalpha and TCRbeta repertoires longitudinally. Summary of the overall study and its limitations: From day 15 to 85, contracting clones showed balanced CD4/CD8 phenotypes, whereas a second wave of clones that expanded from day 15 to 37 leaned towards CD4+. The detection of some responding clones in pre-infection memory suggests that pre-existing cross-reactive memory T cells joined the SARS-CoV-2 response. SARS-CoV-2 specificity was not confirmed for the second-wave clones peaking on day 37. Contracting CD4+ clones were found mainly in CM and EM memory subsets, while CD8+ clones were enriched in EMRA. The study included only two mild cases, and larger cohorts that include severe cases with pre-infection samples were judged to be necessary.

PBMCs were isolated by Ficoll-Paque density gradient centrifugation. This clonotype was seen a handful of times. This receptor's antigen is unknown. There are no base qualities to consult, and no much larger clone falls within one base. Sequencing took place on an Illumina NovaSeq 6000. TCRalpha and TCRbeta cDNA libraries were constructed by 5'RACE with constant-segment primers, with sample barcodes and unique molecular identifiers being introduced. Trizol reagent was used to extract RNA from every sample. Library amplification was performed in two PCR steps, and a second sample barcode and Illumina TruSeq adapters were introduced in the second step. Sequencing of the libraries was done on an Illumina NovaSeq, producing 2 x 150 bp paired-end reads. The original methods were these. The reads were demultiplexed and collapsed into UMI-guided consensus sequences using migec v1.2.7. Using mixcr v2.1.11, UMI consensuses were aligned to TRA and TRB V and J templates and then assembled into clonotypes. A clonotype was counted as expanded or contracted only if both edgeR and NoisET called the change significant, with noise models trained on biological replicates. For edgeR calls, the cutoffs were a false discovery rate-adjusted p below 0.01 and a log2 fold-change threshold of 1. PCA with hierarchical clustering of max-normalized trajectories of the 1000 most abundant clonotypes was used as exploratory dynamics analysis. The CD4 or CD8 phenotype of responding clones was assigned using the separately sequenced CD4+ and CD8+ repertoires. TCRdb ran its own pipeline on the public reads, namely fastp trimming at Q25 and MiXCR clone calling, and kept in-frame beta chains. Rows matching on CDR3 protein sequence are summarized as one entry with the most common DNA and genes. TCRdb's processing, not the authors' own work, is the source of the V and J calls. The sample yields more than 450,000 distinct CDR3 sequences; about a sixth were counted once. The ten largest clones take up about 11% of the sample.

CDR1 and CDR2 are drawn from the germline V gene: SGHTA, FQGNSA. V lost 1 base and J lost 4 bases; the stretch between them is 11 bases long. The CDR3 goes from the cysteine to the phenylalanine over 15 residues. Left in the record is the CDR3 DNA by itself, 45 bases read in frame from the first base. This receptor chain uses TRBV7-2 and TRBJ2-1; tentative D gene TRBD1, with 7 bases matching. The receptor was derived from an adult woman who had mild COVID-19 (a few samples of this study predate the infection). The sample titles of this study are shuffled in the database, so cell type and time point are left out; the donor was told from shared clones. Sequenced: PBMCs or a T cell subset sorted from them (not recorded which). The bases read TGTGCCAGCAGCTTAGGGCGGGACAGATACAATGAGCAGTTCTTC. Translated, this gives CASSLGRDRYNEQFF.